One and the same sample provided the 18 T cell receptor beta chains below, sequenced in a study of blood T cell repertoires in COVID-19. Only in-frame clones appear in the TCRdb table, and some are missing; sequencing was by immunoSEQ multiplex PCR. The table includes around 240,000 clones, 90% to 95% detected once. The sample taken for sequencing was PBMCs or T cells enriched from blood (not recorded which). The source of these receptors is a human donor in a cohort exposed to, infected with or recovered from COVID-19 (not recorded which). The donor label of this sample is uncertain.

This chain links TRBV4-2 with TRBJ2-7; 8 positions match TRBD2. The CDR3 is 15 residues long. Germline V gives CDR1 LGHNA, CDR2 YNFKEQ. The J segment lost 4 bases and the V segment lost 3 bases, leaving 8 bases of the junction unmatched. The CDR3 loop reads CASSQLAGPGYEQYF. In nucleotides, the CDR3 is TGTGCCAGCAGCCAGTTAGCGGGGCCCGGATACGAGCAGTACTTC.

The rearrangement links TRBV5-1 to TRBJ1-4, with D perhaps TRBD1 (6 bases). Germline CDR1 reads SGHRS; CDR2 reads YFSETQ. V lost 0 bases to trimming and J lost 7 bases, with 7 bases between them. This CDR3 comprises 13 residues. CDR3 sequence: CASSLEGVEKLFF. The CDR3 DNA reads TGCGCCAGCAGCTTGGAGGGGGTTGAAAAACTGTTTTTT.

The chain couples TRBV15 to TRBJ2-2, with TRBD1 matching 10 bases. CDR1 is LNHNV, CDR2 YYDKDF, per germline (reference sequence). CDR3 length: 14 amino acids. V was clipped by 3 bases and J by 6 bases; unmatched bases: 1. Here the CDR3 DNA reads TGTGCCACCAGCAGCGACAGGGGGCCCGGGGAGCTGTTTTTT. The encoded protein is CATSSDRGPGELFF.

The chain combines TRBV6-5 with TRBJ2-1; TRBD2 matches 10 bases. With V trimmed by 5 bases and J by 7 bases, 5 bases remained unmatched. The CDR3 length is 14 residues. From germline, CDR1 is MNHEY and CDR2 SVGAGI. The CDR3 DNA reads as TGTGCCAGCAGTCTAGCGGGGGCAGGGAATGAGCAGTTCTTC. It translates to CASSLAGAGNEQFF.

This CDR3 reads CASSLAPERGRETQYF. Written as DNA, the CDR3 is TGTGCCAGCAGCTTAGCGCCAGAGCGGGGTCGAGAGACCCAGTACTTC. J is TRBJ2-5 and V is TRBV7-2, with TRBD2 matching over 7 bases. The junction had 8 bases not matched to a gene; V was cut back by 0 bases and J by 4 bases. The CDR3 sequence is 16 residues long. Germline V lookup: CDR1 SGHTA, CDR2 FQGNSA.

V gene TRBV5-5 combines with J gene TRBJ2-3; 8 bases agree with TRBD1. CDR3 length equals 14 residues. CDR1 SGHKS and CDR2 YYEKEE come from the germline V gene (reference sequence). V shed 4 bases and J 4 bases; nucleotides not matched to a gene: 5. The CDR3, as DNA: TGTGCCAGCAGCCTCGGACAGGGCCCAGATACGCAGTATTTT. Its protein product is CASSLGQGPDTQYF.

This chain joins TRBV3-1 (or the pseudogene TRBV3-2) and TRBJ2-1; a possible D gene is TRBD1 (6 bases). The ends were cut back, 3 bases at V and 4 bases at J, with 16 bases in the middle. The germline V gene has CDR1 LGHDT and CDR2 YNNKEL (reference sequence). CDR3 size: 16 residues. CDR3 coding DNA: TGTGCCAGCAGCCATTTCAGGGGTGTCCCATACAATGAGCAGTTCTTC. Protein: CASSHFRGVPYNEQFF.

In its sample, this clone was seen once. The junction departs from germline at one end; a sequencing error may be responsible. The gene calls are TRBV5-1 and TRBJ2-2, with D perhaps matching TRBD1 (6 bases). CDR3 size: 15 residues. The germline gives CDR1 SGHRS, CDR2 YFSETQ. For the CDR3, the DNA is TGCGCCAGCACCCTTGTCCAGGGGAACGCCGGGGAGCTGTTTTTT. Its protein product is CASTLVQGNAGELFF.

The chain employs TRBV7-9 and TRBJ1-3; 11 nucleotides line up with TRBD1. Germline loops: CDR1 SEHNR, CDR2 FQNEAQ (reference sequence). This CDR3 has 17 amino acids. Trimming cost V 0 bases and J 0 bases; bases outside gene matches: 1. The CDR3 sequence is CASSLAGTGGSGNTIYF. CDR3 in DNA: TGTGCCAGCAGCTTAGCCGGGACAGGGGGCTCTGGAAACACCATATATTTT.

The gene calls are TRBV2 and TRBJ1-6, with TRBD1 matching 9 bases. Trimming cost V 6 bases and J 1 base; bases outside gene matches: 7. CDR3 length: 17 residues. CDR1 and CDR2 from the germline V gene are SNHLY and FYNNEI. The CDR3 DNA is TGTGCCAGCAGGACGGACAGGGGAATGTCCTATAATTCACCCCTCCACTTT. It is translated as CASRTDRGMSYNSPLHF.

The chain couples TRBV19 to TRBJ2-7; perhaps TRBD2 as D (7 bases). V lost 2 bases and J 7 bases, leaving 12 bases between the germline ends. There are 13 residues in the CDR3. From germline, CDR1 is LNHDA and CDR2 SQIVND (reference sequence). The CDR3 DNA reads as TGTGCCAGTAGTATACCCGAGGGGGGGGAGCAGTACTTC. Translating it yields CASSIPEGGEQYF.

V usage is TRBV20-1 and J usage is TRBJ1-5; 7 bases map to TRBD1. The CDR3 spans 16 residues. Germline CDR1 is DFQATT and CDR2 is SNEGSKA (reference sequence). The J segment lost 0 bases and the V segment lost 3 bases, leaving 8 bases of the junction unmatched. CDR3 nucleotide sequence: TGCAGTGCTAGTAAGGGACAGTCGTATAGCAATCAGCCCCAGCATTTT. Protein: CSASKGQSYSNQPQHF.

The chain carries TRBV19 and TRBJ1-6, with a tentative D call TRBD1 (6 bases). This CDR3 has 15 amino acids. The V gene's germline CDR1 is LNHDA and CDR2 SQIVND (reference sequence). Trimming removed 6 bases at V and 10 bases at J, with 19 bases between. CDR3: CASSARNRANSPLHF. CDR3 DNA sequence: TGTGCCAGTAGCGCCAGAAACAGGGCTAACTCACCCCTCCACTTT.

This clone was picked up one time. At the DNA level, this CDR3 is encoded by other sequences in the same sample as well. The chain recombines TRBV19 with TRBJ1-3; a weak D match, TRBD1 (6 bases). The CDR3 is made up of 14 amino acids. Looked up from germline, CDR1 is LNHDA and CDR2 is SQIVND (reference sequence). Trimming shortened V by 6 bases and J by 0 bases, and 9 bases separated the two germline ends. The CDR3 loop reads CASSSDSSGNTIYF. CDR3 DNA sequence: TGTGCCAGTAGCTCGGACAGCTCTGGAAACACCATATATTTT.

The genes are TRBV4-3 and TRBJ1-4; tentatively, D is TRBD1 (6 bases). CDR3 length: 15 residues. V dropped 3 bases and J dropped 5 bases, with 13 bases sitting between them. From germline, CDR1 is LGHNA and CDR2 YSLEER. CDR3 nucleotides: TGCGCCAGCAGCCAGTCCGGACAGACAAATGAAAAACTGTTTTTT. As protein: CASSQSGQTNEKLFF.

Note on this clone: Additional DNA sequences in this sample encode the identical CDR3. This chain links TRBV6-5 with TRBJ1-1; 7 nucleotides agree with TRBD1. This CDR3 region has 15 residues. V was clipped by 0 bases and J by 2 bases; unmatched bases: 3. Germline V gives CDR1 MNHEY, CDR2 SVGAGI. Written as DNA, the CDR3 is TGTGCCAGCAGTTACTCCCGACAGGGAAACACTGAAGCTTTCTTT. This gives the protein CASSYSRQGNTEAFF.

This chain links TRBV7-3 with TRBJ1-1, with D perhaps TRBD1 (6 bases). V lost 4 bases and J 1 base, leaving 10 bases between the germline ends. The CDR3 sequence is 14 residues long. Germline CDR1 is SGHTA and CDR2 is FQGTGA. The CDR3 coding sequence is TGTGCCAGCAGCTCCGGGACATCGAACACTGAAGCTTTCTTT. It is translated as CASSSGTSNTEAFF.

J is TRBJ1-2 and V is TRBV21-1; the table calls TRBD1, which could not be checked here. TRBV21-1 is a pseudogene. This CDR3 is 15 amino acids long. CDR3: CASSTWDRDNYGYTF. For the CDR3, the DNA is TGTGCCAGCAGCACCTGGGACAGGGATAACTATGGCTACACCTTC.